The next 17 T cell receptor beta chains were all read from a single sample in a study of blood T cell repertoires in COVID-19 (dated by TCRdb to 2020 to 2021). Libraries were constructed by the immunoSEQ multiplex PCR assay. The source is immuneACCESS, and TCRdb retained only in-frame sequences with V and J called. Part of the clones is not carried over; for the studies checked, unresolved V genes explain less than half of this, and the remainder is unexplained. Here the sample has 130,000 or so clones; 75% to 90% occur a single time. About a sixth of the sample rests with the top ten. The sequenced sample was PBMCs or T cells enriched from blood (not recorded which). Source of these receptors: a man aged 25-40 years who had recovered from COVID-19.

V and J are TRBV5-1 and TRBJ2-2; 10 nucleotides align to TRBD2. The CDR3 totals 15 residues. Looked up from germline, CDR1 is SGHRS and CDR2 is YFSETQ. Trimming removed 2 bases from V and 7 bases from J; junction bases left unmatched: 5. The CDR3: CASSFLAGELGELFF. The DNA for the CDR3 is TGCGCCAGCAGCTTCCTAGCGGGAGAGCTCGGGGAGCTGTTTTTT.

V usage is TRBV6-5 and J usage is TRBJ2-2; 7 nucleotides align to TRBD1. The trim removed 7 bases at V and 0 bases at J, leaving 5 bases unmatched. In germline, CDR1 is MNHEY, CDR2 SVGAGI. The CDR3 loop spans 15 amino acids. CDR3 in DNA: TGTGCCAGCAATTCCGGGACAGCGAACACCGGGGAGCTGTTTTTT. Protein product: CASNSGTANTGELFF.

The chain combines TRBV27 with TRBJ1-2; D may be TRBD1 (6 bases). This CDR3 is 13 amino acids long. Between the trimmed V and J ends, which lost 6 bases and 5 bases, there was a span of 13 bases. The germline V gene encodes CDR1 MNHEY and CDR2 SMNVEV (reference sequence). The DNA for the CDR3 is TGTGCCAGCAGACCGACAGGCCCTTATGGCTACACCTTC. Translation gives CASRPTGPYGYTF.

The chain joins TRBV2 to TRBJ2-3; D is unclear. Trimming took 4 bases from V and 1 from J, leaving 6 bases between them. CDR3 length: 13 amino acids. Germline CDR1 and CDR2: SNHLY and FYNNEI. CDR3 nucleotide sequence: TGTGCCAGCAGTGTGCGCGGCACAGATACGCAGTATTTT. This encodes CASSVRGTDTQYF.

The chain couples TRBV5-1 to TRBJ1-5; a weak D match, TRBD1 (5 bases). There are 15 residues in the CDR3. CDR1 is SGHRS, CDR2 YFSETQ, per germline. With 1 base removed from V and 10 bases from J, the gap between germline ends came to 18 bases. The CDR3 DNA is TGCGCCAGCAGCTTGAGCGGGGCCCACGATGATCCCCAGCATTTT. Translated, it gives CASSLSGAHDDPQHF.

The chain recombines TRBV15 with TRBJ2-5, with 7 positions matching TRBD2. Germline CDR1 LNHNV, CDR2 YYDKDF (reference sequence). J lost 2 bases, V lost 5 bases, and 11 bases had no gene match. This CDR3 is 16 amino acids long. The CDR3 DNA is TGTGCCACCAGCGGCGCCTCGGGAGCGGGGCAAGAGACCCAGTACTTC. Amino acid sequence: CATSGASGAGQETQYF.

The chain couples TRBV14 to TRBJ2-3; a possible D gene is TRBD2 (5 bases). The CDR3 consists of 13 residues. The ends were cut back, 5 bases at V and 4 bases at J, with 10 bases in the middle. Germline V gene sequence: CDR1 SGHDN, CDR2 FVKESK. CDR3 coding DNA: TGTGCCAGCAGCGGGAGCGAGCCAGATACGCAGTATTTT. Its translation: CASSGSEPDTQYF.

CDR3 residues: CASSTTGVSGNTIYF. DNA for the CDR3: TGTGCCAGCAGCACAACAGGGGTATCTGGAAACACCATATATTTT. The chain combines TRBV9 with TRBJ1-3, with 7 bases identical to TRBD1. The germline V gene has CDR1 SGDLS and CDR2 YYNGEE. The CDR3 is 15 amino acids. J was trimmed by 1 base and V by 4 bases; bases with no gene match: 5.

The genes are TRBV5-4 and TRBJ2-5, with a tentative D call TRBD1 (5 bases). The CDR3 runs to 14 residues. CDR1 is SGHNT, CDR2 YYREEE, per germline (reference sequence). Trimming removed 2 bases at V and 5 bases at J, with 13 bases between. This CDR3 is CASSFRTIGETQYF. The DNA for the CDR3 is TGTGCCAGCAGCTTTCGGACAATAGGGGAGACCCAGTACTTC.

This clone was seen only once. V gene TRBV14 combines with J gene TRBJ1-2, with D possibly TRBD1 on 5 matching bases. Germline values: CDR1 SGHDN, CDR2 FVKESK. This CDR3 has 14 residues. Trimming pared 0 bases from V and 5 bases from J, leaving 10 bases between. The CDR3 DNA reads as TGTGCCAGCAGCCAAGACATAGGGGTGTATGGCTACACCTTC. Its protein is CASSQDIGVYGYTF.

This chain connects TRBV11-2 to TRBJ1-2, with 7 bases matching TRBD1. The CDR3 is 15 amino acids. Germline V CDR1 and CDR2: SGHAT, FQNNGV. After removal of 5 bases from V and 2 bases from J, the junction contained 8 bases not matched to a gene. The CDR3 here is CASSTPRGPNYGYTF. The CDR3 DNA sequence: TGTGCCAGCAGCACCCCGAGGGGGCCCAACTATGGCTACACCTTC.

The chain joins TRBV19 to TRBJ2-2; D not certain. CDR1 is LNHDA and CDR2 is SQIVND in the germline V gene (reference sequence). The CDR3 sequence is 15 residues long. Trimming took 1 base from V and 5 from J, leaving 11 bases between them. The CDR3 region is CASSIGPVKTGELFF. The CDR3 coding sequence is TGTGCCAGTAGTATAGGGCCAGTCAAGACCGGGGAGCTGTTTTTT.

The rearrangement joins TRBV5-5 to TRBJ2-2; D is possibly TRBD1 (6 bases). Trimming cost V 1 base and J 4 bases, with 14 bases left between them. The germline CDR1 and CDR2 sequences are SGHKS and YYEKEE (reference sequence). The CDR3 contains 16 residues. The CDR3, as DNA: TGTGCCAGCAGCTTGTTTGTGACAGGCATCACCGGGGAGCTGTTTTTT. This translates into CASSLFVTGITGELFF.

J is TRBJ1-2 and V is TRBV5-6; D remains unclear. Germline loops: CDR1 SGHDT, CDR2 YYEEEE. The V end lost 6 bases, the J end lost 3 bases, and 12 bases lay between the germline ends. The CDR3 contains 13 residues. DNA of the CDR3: TGTGCCAGCACCGATCTGGGCTACTATGGCTACACCTTC. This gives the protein CASTDLGYYGYTF.

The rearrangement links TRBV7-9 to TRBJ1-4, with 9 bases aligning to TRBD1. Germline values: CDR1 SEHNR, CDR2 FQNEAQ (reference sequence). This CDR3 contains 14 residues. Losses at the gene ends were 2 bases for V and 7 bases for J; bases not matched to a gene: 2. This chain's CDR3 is CASSLTGGSEKLFF. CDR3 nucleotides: TGTGCCAGCAGCTTAACAGGGGGCAGTGAAAAACTGTTTTTT.

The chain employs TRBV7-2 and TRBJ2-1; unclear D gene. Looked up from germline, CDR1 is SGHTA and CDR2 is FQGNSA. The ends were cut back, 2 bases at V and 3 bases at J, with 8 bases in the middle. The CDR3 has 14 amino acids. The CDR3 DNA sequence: TGTGCCAGCAGCTTATTCGCTAGCTACAATGAGCAGTTCTTC. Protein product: CASSLFASYNEQFF.

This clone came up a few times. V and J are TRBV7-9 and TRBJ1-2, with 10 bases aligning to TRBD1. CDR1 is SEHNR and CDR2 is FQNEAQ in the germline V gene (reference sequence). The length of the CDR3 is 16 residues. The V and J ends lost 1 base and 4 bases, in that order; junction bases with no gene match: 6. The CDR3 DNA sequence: TGTGCCAGCAGCTTAGGTGGGACAGGGGATAGCTATGGCTACACCTTC. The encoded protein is CASSLGGTGDSYGYTF.